Here is one T cell receptor (beta chain) with its context. The antigen is undetermined. This table comes from immunoSEQ multiplex PCR, and its TCRdb copy is limited to in-frame clones, with some not included. The table shows 200,000 to 300,000 clones, with about four fifths occurring only once. The entry originates in a study of Tregs in tolerant kidney transplant recipients. The study, taken as a whole, reports: Findings come from small patient numbers and require larger validation. Biological reproducibility was not directly addressed in this study. Tregs expanded with activated donor B cells seemed most donor-specific.

From germline, CDR1 is SEHNR and CDR2 FQNEAQ (reference sequence). V shed 4 bases and J 2 bases; nucleotides not matched to a gene: 2. The CDR3 is 15 amino acids. This chain connects TRBV7-9 to TRBJ2-1, with 10 bases identical to TRBD2. The sequencing sample was made of CD4+ T cells from blood. This sequence originates from a human donor in good health. In nucleotides, the CDR3 is TGTGCCAGCAGCTACACTAGCGGGGCCTACAATGAGCAGTTCTTC. Translation: CASSYTSGAYNEQFF.